The 19 T cell receptor beta chains below all came from one sample that was sequenced in a study of blood T cells in healthy people across ages. With a J-beta primer mix and a sample-barcoded 5' primer, a second PCR ran roughly 6 to 12 cycles. TCRdb recomputed calls from the 5' RACE reads with MiXCR, one row per CDR3 protein. The table lists approximately 800,000 distinct CDR3 sequences, 20% to 25% of them singletons. These sequences were also reported in another study, on T cells of mothers and their children.

Sequenced: blood. These receptors all come from a boy younger than 18 in good health.

This clonotype was seen a single time. This chain's CDR3 is CASRGRTGDYEQYF. The CDR3 nucleotides read TGTGCCAGCAGGGGAAGAACAGGGGACTACGAGCAGTACTTC. This chain connects TRBV25-1 to TRBJ2-1, with 7 nucleotides matching TRBD1. The J call may be in error: the DNA end matches TRBJ2-7 better. There are 14 residues in the CDR3. The germline gives CDR1 MGHDK, CDR2 SYGVNS.

This chain uses TRBV29-1 with TRBJ2-3; D not certain. The CDR3 sequence is 17 residues long. Deletions cut 6 bases from V and 4 bases from J, with 26 bases between. The germline V gene has CDR1 SQVTM and CDR2 ANQGSEA. The CDR3 reads CSVEKRRGGLQADTQYF. CDR3 sequence (DNA): TGCAGCGTGGAAAAAAGGAGAGGTGGTCTCCAGGCAGATACGCAGTATTTT.

The V and J genes are TRBV7-9 and TRBJ1-1; D not certain. Germline V gene data show CDR1 as SEHNR and CDR2 as FQNEAQ (reference sequence). Trimming took off 5 bases at V and 3 bases at J, with 10 bases between the two ends. This CDR3 is built from 13 residues. Here the CDR3 DNA reads TGTGCCAGCAGCGCCCTCGAGGACACTGAAGCTTTCTTT. Its protein product is CASSALEDTEAFF.

The chain joins TRBV10-3 to TRBJ2-1; the D gene is possibly TRBD2 (6 bases). Germline CDR1 and CDR2: ENHRY and SYGVKD. V was trimmed by 2 bases and J by 6 bases, leaving 17 bases between them. This CDR3 is built from 16 residues. The chain's CDR3 is CAISEPGGLGGNEQFF. The DNA of the CDR3 is TGTGCCATCAGTGAGCCCGGGGGTCTGGGGGGCAATGAGCAGTTCTTC.

This clonotype has just a few counts. The chain uses TRBV7-2 and TRBJ1-6; D perhaps matches TRBD1 (5 bases). This CDR3 has 16 amino acids. V lost 5 bases and J 3 bases, leaving 14 bases between the germline ends. CDR1 and CDR2 (germline): SGHTA, FQGNSA. CDR3 residues: CASSPAAGVYNSPLHF. CDR3 nucleotide sequence: TGTGCCAGCAGCCCAGCTGCGGGGGTCTATAATTCACCCCTCCACTTT.

The sample holds a few counts of this clonotype. The gene calls are TRBV20-1 and TRBJ2-4, with TRBD2 as a possible D gene (6 bases). V was trimmed by 0 bases and J by 3 bases, leaving 12 bases between them. Germline loops: CDR1 DFQATT, CDR2 SNEGSKA (reference sequence). The CDR3 runs 15 residues. In DNA form, the CDR3 reads TGCAGTGCTAGAGAGCAGGGACTCCTCAAAAACATTCAGTACTTC. Translation gives CSAREQGLLKNIQYF.

This clonotype was detected a few times. The V gene is TRBV24-1, the J gene TRBJ2-1, with 7 bases lining up with TRBD1. J was trimmed by 8 bases and V by 0 bases; bases with no gene match: 6. Germline lookup yields CDR1 KGHDR and CDR2 SFDVKD. The CDR3 sequence is 15 residues long. The CDR3 DNA sequence: TGTGCCACCAGTGATTTGACAGGGGATAGAGATGAGCAGTTCTTC. As protein: CATSDLTGDRDEQFF.

The chain carries TRBV20-1 and TRBJ1-2; TRBD1 might be the D (6 bases). The V and J ends lost 5 bases and 4 bases respectively, with 14 bases between them. Germline lookup yields CDR1 DFQATT and CDR2 SNEGSKA (reference sequence). The CDR3 extends over 13 amino acids. The CDR3 is CSAPLGRGYGYTF. For the CDR3, the DNA is TGCAGTGCTCCCCTGGGCAGGGGCTATGGCTACACCTTC.

The rearrangement joins TRBV7-2 to TRBJ2-5; D might be TRBD2 (6 bases). CDR1 and CDR2 (germline): SGHTA, FQGNSA. Trimming took 5 bases from V and 5 from J, leaving 24 bases between them. The CDR3 runs to 17 residues. DNA of the CDR3: TGTGCCAGCAGCCCCCGGGACTCCTTGCTGTTAGTGGAGACCCAGTACTTC. Translation: CASSPRDSLLLVETQYF.

V and J are TRBV7-2 and TRBJ1-4; D ambiguous. Germline CDR1 is SGHTA and CDR2 is FQGNSA. This CDR3 is 16 amino acids long. V lost 1 base and J lost 4, with 13 bases in between. This CDR3 is CASSLVWQDDNEKLFF. Here the CDR3 DNA reads TGTGCCAGCAGCTTAGTTTGGCAGGATGATAATGAAAAACTGTTTTTT.

This clonotype was detected a few times. This sequence joins TRBV18 and TRBJ2-7; 9 bases are shared with TRBD1. The germline gives CDR1 KGHSH, CDR2 LQKENI. The junction had 8 bases not matched to a gene; V was cut back by 5 bases and J by 3 bases. This CDR3 spans 15 amino acids. The CDR3 sequence is CASSSTGTGLYEQYF. In DNA form, the CDR3 reads TGTGCCAGCTCATCCACGGGGACAGGGCTCTACGAGCAGTACTTC.

In this sample, this clonotype turned up a few times. The rearrangement joins TRBV2 to TRBJ1-1; D gene unclear. The CDR3 has 14 amino acids. The V and J ends lost 3 bases and 0 bases respectively, with 8 bases between them. CDR1 SNHLY and CDR2 FYNNEI come from the germline V gene. The CDR3 DNA follows: TGTGCCAGCAGTGATGAGTCTTTGAACACTGAAGCTTTCTTT. Translated: CASSDESLNTEAFF.

By sample share, this clonotype is medium-sized (0.01 to 0.1%). The V gene is TRBV4-3, the J gene TRBJ1-6, with TRBD1 as a possible D gene (5 bases). The CDR3 spans 15 residues. V was cut by 0 bases and J by 9 bases, with 12 bases left in between. Germline V gene lookup returns CDR1 LGHNA and CDR2 YSLEER. CDR3 sequence: CASSQEPRVVSPLHF. CDR3 nucleotide sequence: TGCGCCAGCAGCCAAGAGCCCAGGGTGGTTTCACCCCTCCACTTT.

The chain is built from TRBV4-3 and TRBJ2-3; D may be TRBD2 (6 bases). The V end was cut by 4 bases, the J end by 2 bases, with 13 bases between. Germline CDR1 reads LGHNA; CDR2 reads YSLEER. This CDR3 contains 15 residues. CDR3 region: CASSRNPGDTDTQYF. The CDR3 DNA sequence: TGCGCCAGCAGCCGGAACCCGGGGGACACAGATACGCAGTATTTT.

This clonotype turned up a few times. This rearrangement joins TRBV5-5 to TRBJ2-5; 8 bases map to TRBD1. Near its end, the DNA agrees better with TRBJ2-7, so the J call may be wrong. Germline V gene sequence: CDR1 SGHKS, CDR2 YYEKEE (reference sequence). The CDR3 totals 16 residues. CDR3 DNA sequence: TGTGCCAGCAGCTCATCGGGACAGGCCTTCCCCTACGAGCAGTACTTC. Amino acids: CASSSSGQAFPYEQYF.

The gene calls are TRBV11-2 and TRBJ2-1; 14 bases line up with TRBD2. The CDR3 has 15 residues. Losses at the gene ends were 5 bases for V and 8 bases for J; bases not matched to a gene: 5. Per the germline V gene, CDR1 is SGHAT and CDR2 is FQNNGV. The DNA for the CDR3 is TGTGCCAGCAGCCTCGGGACTAGCGGGGGAGATGAGCAGTTCTTC. This sequence encodes CASSLGTSGGDEQFF.

This clonotype was seen many times. The chain uses TRBV29-1 and TRBJ2-2; D is perhaps TRBD2 (6 bases). Trimming took 6 bases from V and 3 from J, leaving 11 bases between them. There are 13 residues in the CDR3. Germline CDR1 reads SQVTM; CDR2 reads ANQGSEA. The CDR3 here is CSVERGYTGELFF. CDR3 nucleotides: TGCAGCGTAGAACGGGGGTACACCGGGGAGCTGTTTTTT.

The chain combines TRBV4-3 with TRBJ2-1; possibly TRBD1 for D (5 bases). CDR1 and CDR2 from the germline V gene are LGHNA and YSLEER. This CDR3 is built from 16 residues. Trimming removed 0 bases from V and 4 bases from J, with 13 bases in between. CDR3: CASSQDGASLYNEQFF. As DNA, the CDR3 is TGCGCCAGCAGCCAAGATGGGGCGTCCCTGTACAATGAGCAGTTCTTC.

This clonotype was recorded a few times. The chain has TRBV4-3 and TRBJ1-5; D call uncertain. The CDR3 is 16 amino acids. Per the germline V gene, CDR1 is LGHNA and CDR2 is YSLEER. V was pared by 0 bases and J by 5 bases, with 14 bases between. CDR3 protein: CASSQDLSPGYQPQHF. CDR3 DNA: TGCGCCAGCAGCCAAGATCTCTCTCCAGGATATCAGCCCCAGCATTTT.